This T cell receptor (beta chain) comes out of a study of control samples from healthy donors and cancer patients. Germline values: CDR1 MDHEN, CDR2 SYDVKM. CDR3 length: 13 residues. V lost 1 base, J lost 8 bases, and 9 bases lay in between. This table comes from immunoSEQ multiplex PCR, and its TCRdb copy is limited to in-frame clones, with some not included. The sample includes 70,000 to 75,000 clones, roughly 91% seen only once; the top ten take 15% to 20%. Sequencing was done on a sample of PBMCs. The sequence was collected from a man in his fifties or sixties with lung cancer. This chain connects TRBV28 to TRBJ2-1; tentatively, D is TRBD1 (5 bases). The CDR3: CASSLLGADEQFF. The CDR3 DNA reads as TGTGCCAGCAGTTTATTAGGGGCAGATGAGCAGTTCTTC. Based on the CDR3 plus reference TRBV28 and TRBJ2-1, the full variable domain is DVKVTQSSRYLVKRTGEKVFLECVQDMDHENMFWYRQDPGLGLRLIYFSYDVKMKEKGDIPEGYSVSREKKERFSLILESASTNQTSMYLCASSLLGADEQFFGPGTRLTVL.